This T cell receptor beta chain came from a study of T-cell reconstitution after alpha-beta-depleted transplantation in children. This clonotype was recorded a few times. Its target is unknown. The TCRbeta library was prepared with unique molecular identifiers. Each CDR3 protein is one row after TCRdb ran MiXCR on the PCR reads. This table holds 250,000 to 350,000 distinct CDR3 sequences, around 25% found once. The length of the CDR3 is 17 residues. Trimming took 0 bases from V and 4 from J; bases not matched to a gene: 6. The germline CDR1 and CDR2 sequences are SGHRS and YFSETQ. Study results and limitations: By one year post-transplant, T-cell counts and diversity largely arose from T cells that were newly produced. Elevated TCRbeta diversity at day 60 was traced, in some patients, to surviving recipient T cells and thymic progenitors. As was reported, about two months after transplant, alpha-beta T cells came from several hundred expanded graft clones.

The sample consisted of PBMCs, mostly from graft donor cells, taken 180 days after TCRalphabeta/CD19-depleted stem cell transplant. This sequence was found in a male patient between 5 and 17 years old who had a stem cell transplant for acute lymphoblastic leukemia, so the T cells may come from the graft donor. The chain joins TRBV5-1 to TRBJ2-3, with 12 bases matching TRBD2. CDR3 bases: TGCGCCAGCAGCTTGGCGACTAGCGGGAGAGTAGCAGATACGCAGTATTTT. Protein product: CASSLATSGRVADTQYF.